Listed below are T cell receptor beta chains from one sample, sequenced in a study of T cell responses to AZD1222 COVID-19 vaccine. Sequencing used immunoSEQ multiplex PCR; TCRdb keeps in-frame clones, though not all of them. The sample lists roughly 120,000 clones, around nine tenths occurring once. Sequencing used peripheral blood, obtained on day 0 of AZD1222 vaccination. The source of these receptors is an adult in good health. Both conserved end residues are part of each CDR3.

cdr3_aa,v_call
CASSVLGQNYGYTF,TRBV27
CASSHANQETQYF,TRBV4-1
CASSQPQGEETQYF,TRBV4-1
CASSQDVGMNTEAFF,TRBV3-1/TRBV3-2
CASSQYSEAGEQYF,TRBV14
CASSQLTTPGELFF,TRBV4-1
CASSSLMSTGGYTF,TRBV6-5
CASSFAQVNEKLFF,TRBV7-9
CASTPGGNTGELFF,TRBV27
CASSLGTDYGYTF,TRBV27
CASSQGWTGEQYF,TRBV12-3/TRBV12-4
CASSKEPTLIEQYF,TRBV5-1
CASSDWTSGVTDTQYF,TRBV2
CASSLDFSYEQYF,TRBV5-1
CASSPSGGLGNTIYF,TRBV4-2
CASSVASGGRTDTQYF,TRBV9
CASSGKGYTF,TRBV19
CASSLMMGGRVSGELFF,TRBV28
CASSSSGTGGWSDYGYTF,TRBV5-1
CASSLEGVDRGANYGYTF,TRBV5-1
CACRIQETQYF,TRBV30
CASRGSNTEAFF,TRBV6-5
CASSSFGWDANTDTQYF,TRBV19
CASESGGTDTQYF,TRBV6-5
CASSPVGRGLTEAFF,TRBV18
CASSAPTGGDSEQYF,TRBV2
CASSQLWNYSNQPQHF,TRBV23-1
CASSTPPGQGADEQFF,TRBV19
CASSQDGTAVYGYTF,TRBV3-1/TRBV3-2
CASSQVRGRNTEAFF,TRBV4-3
CASSRDSDTQYF,TRBV2
CASTGLPGGLNEQFF,TRBV9
CASSVWTGGITGELFF,TRBV10-2
CASSPLAGAYNEQFF,TRBV18
CASSPWQGLGEQFF,TRBV11-2
CASYRGGNTEAFF,TRBV19
CASSQGQSNSPLHF,TRBV3-1/TRBV3-2
CASSLGRTRGEKLFF,TRBV5-6
CASSLVGQPYGYTF,TRBV6-5
CASSLGRGTYDTGELFF,TRBV11-3
CASSELQGAGDGYTF,TRBV2
CASSPGGAGSRGYTF,TRBV6-5
CASSPGDRLVSAEAFF,TRBV5-1
CASSQTGTYSNQPQHF,TRBV4-1
CASSSPGGFLSDTQYF,TRBV7-9
CASRGSGAYEQYF,TRBV12-3/TRBV12-4
CASSEATGEYEKLFF,TRBV6-1
CASSIRGTLRNTIYF,TRBV6-5
CASSRMDGWRLNEQYF,TRBV4-1
CASSLGGGYTF,TRBV12-3/TRBV12-4
CASSLGGGNYNEQFF,TRBV13
CASSSTGGNYGYTF,TRBV5-1
CASTPRTGRLGGYTF,TRBV28
CSVEAQVANYGYTF,TRBV29-1
CASSLNQGFEQYF,TRBV11-2
CASSLASAVNEKLFF,TRBV5-1
CASSERAGGRDTQYF,TRBV6-1
CASGLDRGGYNEQFF,TRBV12-5
CASSLAKINGKNEQFF,TRBV7-6